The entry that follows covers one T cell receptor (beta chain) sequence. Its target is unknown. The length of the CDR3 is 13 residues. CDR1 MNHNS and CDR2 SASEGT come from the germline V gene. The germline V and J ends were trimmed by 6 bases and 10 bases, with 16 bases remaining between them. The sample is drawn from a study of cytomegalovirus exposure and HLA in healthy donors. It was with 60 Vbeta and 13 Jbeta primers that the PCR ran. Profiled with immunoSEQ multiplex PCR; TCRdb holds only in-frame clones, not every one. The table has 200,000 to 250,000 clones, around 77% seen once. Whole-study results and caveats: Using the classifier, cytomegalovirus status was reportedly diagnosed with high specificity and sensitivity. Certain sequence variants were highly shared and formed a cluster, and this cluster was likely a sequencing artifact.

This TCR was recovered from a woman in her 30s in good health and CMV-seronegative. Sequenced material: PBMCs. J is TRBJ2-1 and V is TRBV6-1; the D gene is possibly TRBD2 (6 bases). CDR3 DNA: TGTGCCAGCAGCGGACTGCAGGCGGGAGAGCAGTTCTTC. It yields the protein CASSGLQAGEQFF.